The T cell receptor beta chain described here comes from a study of neoadjuvant anti-PD-1 for oral cavity cancer. The overall study: Non-progressing patients received a fourth nivolumab dose near day 43, then surgery on days 50-56.

Clones were read by immunoSEQ multiplex PCR, and TCRdb kept only the in-frame ones, dropping some. The sample lists 7,000 or so clones, around 40% occurring once. Study-level points and caveats: Pretreatment Treg/Th17 ratio correlated inversely with post-treatment tumor clonality.

The patients had HPV-negative, locally advanced oral cavity squamous cell carcinoma. The V gene's germline CDR1 is SGHTS and CDR2 YDEGEE. This CDR3 contains 15 residues. The ends were cut back, 3 bases at V and 0 bases at J, with 9 bases in the middle. Remarks on this clone: Antigen: not known.

This sequence originates from a person aged 40 to 85 with oral cavity squamous cell carcinoma. Here the sequenced sample was tumor tissue, taken before nivolumab (anti-PD-1) treatment. V gene TRBV5-8 combines with J gene TRBJ2-2, with TRBD2 as a possible D gene (6 bases). The CDR3: CASSSRGSNTGELFF. The CDR3 nucleotides are TGTGCCAGCAGCTCACGGGGGTCGAACACCGGGGAGCTGTTTTTT.